The 29 T cell receptor beta chains in this list originate from one sample, sequenced in a study of PD-1 blockade in mismatch repair-deficient tumors. Assay used: immunoSEQ multiplex PCR; TCRdb lists only in-frame clones, some missing. The repertoire holds approximately 80,000 clones, roughly 80% seen once, with roughly 6% in the top ten. Sample: peripheral blood, taken 44 weeks after starting pembrolizumab. The receptors shown here come from an adult with mismatch repair-deficient cancer.

The chain uses TRBV6-4 and TRBJ2-6; the D gene could be TRBD1 or TRBD2 (7 bases each). The CDR3 is 19 amino acids. CDR1 and CDR2 (germline): MRHNA, SNTAGT. The V end lost 5 bases, the J end lost 1 base, and 21 bases lay between the germline ends. The CDR3 sequence is CASSQTGTTWGSGANVLTF. The CDR3 nucleotides are TGTGCCAGCAGTCAGACAGGGACTACCTGGGGTTCTGGGGCCAACGTCCTGACTTTC.

The chain uses TRBV2 and TRBJ2-7; tentatively, D is TRBD1 (6 bases). The germline gives CDR1 SNHLY, CDR2 FYNNEI. Trimming removed 1 base from V and 5 bases from J, with 9 bases in between. CDR3 length equals 13 residues. The chain's CDR3 is CASSEGTVHEQYF. CDR3 DNA sequence: TGTGCCAGCAGTGAAGGGACAGTCCACGAGCAGTACTTC.

The J gene is TRBJ2-1, the V gene TRBV12-5, with TRBD1 identical over 10 bases. Germline CDR1 LGHNT, CDR2 FRNRAP. CDR3 length: 15 residues. The ends lost 6 bases at V and 3 bases at J; junction bases unmatched: 5. The CDR3 DNA reads TGTGCTAGTGGCCCGGGACAGGGGTACTACAATGAGCAGTTCTTC. Translation: CASGPGQGYYNEQFF.

In its sample, this clone was seen once. The rearrangement joins TRBV5-6 to TRBJ1-3; D is ambiguous. CDR3 size: 15 residues. Trimming left V 3 bases short and J 3 bases short, with 13 bases between. CDR1 SGHDT and CDR2 YYEEEE come from the germline V gene. CDR3 protein: CASSSAAEFGNTIYF. The CDR3 nucleotides are TGTGCCAGCAGCTCGGCCGCTGAATTTGGAAACACCATATATTTT.

The V call is TRBV5-1, the J call TRBJ2-2, with 8 positions matching TRBD1. CDR3 length: 15 amino acids. CDR1 and CDR2 from the germline V gene are SGHRS and YFSETQ. V dropped 4 bases and J dropped 6; count of bases not matched to a gene: 8. CDR3 nucleotide sequence: TGCGCCAGCAGCGGGGGACAGGAGAGTTCCGGGGAGCTGTTTTTT. Its translation: CASSGGQESSGELFF.

This sequence joins TRBV18 and TRBJ1-3; 9 bases match TRBD1. The CDR3 length is 15 residues. Germline CDR1 is KGHSH and CDR2 is LQKENI. The ends lost 6 bases at V and 4 bases at J; junction bases unmatched: 7. The chain's CDR3 is CASSQGQGGGNTIYF. The CDR3 DNA reads as TGTGCCAGCTCCCAGGGACAGGGCGGAGGAAACACCATATATTTT.

The gene calls are TRBV6-4 and TRBJ2-7, with 7 bases identical to TRBD1. The CDR3 consists of 15 residues. With 6 bases clipped from V and 4 bases from J, the junction kept 12 bases outside the gene matches. The germline gives CDR1 MRHNA, CDR2 SNTAGT. The CDR3 spells CASRQWGQLLYEQYF. Written as DNA, the CDR3 is TGTGCCAGCAGGCAGTGGGGACAGCTACTTTACGAGCAGTACTTC.

This clone was recorded a few times. The chain uses TRBV5-1 and TRBJ1-1; D is possibly TRBD1 (5 bases). Trimming took 4 bases from V and 5 from J, leaving 18 bases between them. Germline V lookup: CDR1 SGHRS, CDR2 YFSETQ. The CDR3 spans 15 residues. CDR3 protein: CASSADTIGTTEAFF. The CDR3 nucleotides are TGCGCCAGCAGCGCGGACACTATCGGAACAACTGAAGCTTTCTTT. The whole variable domain, remainder taken from reference TRBV5-1 and TRBJ1-1, is KAGVTQTPRYLIKTRGQQVTLSCSPISGHRSVSWYQQTPGQGLQFLFEYFSETQRNKGNFPGRFSGRQFSNSRSEMNVSTLELGDSALYLCASSADTIGTTEAFFGQGTRLTVV.

The chain couples TRBV15 to TRBJ2-1, with D perhaps TRBD1 (5 bases). Germline V gives CDR1 LNHNV, CDR2 YYDKDF (reference sequence). The CDR3 is 15 amino acids. V lost 0 bases and J lost 7, with 13 bases in between. Written as DNA, the CDR3 is TGTGCCACCAGCAGAGATGCAGGGAAAGAAAATGAGCAGTTCTTC. Its protein is CATSRDAGKENEQFF.

The chain uses TRBV6-1 and TRBJ2-1, with D hard to call. The CDR3 spans 14 residues. Trimming cost V 7 bases and J 3 bases, with 13 bases left between them. Looked up from germline, CDR1 is MNHNS and CDR2 is SASEGT. This chain's CDR3 is CASIGYTIYNEQFF. CDR3 DNA sequence: TGTGCCAGCATTGGGTACACCATCTACAATGAGCAGTTCTTC.

The chain couples TRBV7-9 to TRBJ2-3, with 7 bases matching TRBD2. CDR3 size: 15 residues. The V and J ends lost 3 bases and 5 bases, in that order; junction bases with no gene match: 8. Per the germline V gene, CDR1 is SEHNR and CDR2 is FQNEAQ (reference sequence). CDR3 in amino acids: CASSFPSGMGDTQYF. CDR3 bases: TGTGCCAGCAGCTTCCCGAGCGGGATGGGAGATACGCAGTATTTT.

This chain connects TRBV7-2 to TRBJ2-1; no firm D call. Per the germline V gene, CDR1 is SGHTA and CDR2 is FQGNSA. The CDR3 runs 14 residues. Trimming removed 1 base from V and 7 bases from J, with 11 bases in between. The CDR3, as DNA: TGTGCCAGCAGCTTAGGATGGGGTGGTAATGAGCAGTTCTTC. Amino acid sequence: CASSLGWGGNEQFF.

Only a few counts were recorded for this clone. The chain is built from TRBV19 and TRBJ2-3, with 7 positions matching TRBD2. V lost 5 bases, J lost 2 bases, and 7 bases stayed unmatched. CDR1 and CDR2 (germline): LNHDA, SQIVND (reference sequence). The CDR3 loop spans 15 amino acids. The CDR3 spells CASSDAGANTDTQYF. The CDR3 DNA reads TGTGCCAGTAGTGATGCGGGAGCGAACACAGATACGCAGTATTTT. The full variable domain, rest sourced from reference TRBV19 and TRBJ2-3, is DGGITQSPKYLFRKEGQNVTLSCEQNLNHDAMYWYRQDPGQGLRLIYYSQIVNDFQKGDIAEGYSVSREKKESFPLTVTSAQKNPTAFYLCASSDAGANTDTQYFGPGTRLTVL.

V is TRBV4-1 and J is TRBJ2-3, with D tentatively TRBD1 or TRBD2 (5 bases each). The CDR3 runs 16 residues. Germline loops: CDR1 MGHRA, CDR2 YSYEKL. V was cut by 0 bases and J by 7 bases, with 17 bases left in between. The chain's CDR3 is CASSQDLPGDAYTQYF. The CDR3 nucleotides are TGCGCCAGCAGCCAAGATCTCCCCGGGGACGCTTATACGCAGTATTTT.

The rearrangement uses TRBV10-1 and TRBJ2-1; TRBD2 agrees at 7 bases. CDR3 length: 17 amino acids. The germline gives CDR1 WNHNN, CDR2 SYGVQD (reference sequence). The V segment lost 8 bases and the J segment 5 bases; nucleotides outside the gene matches: 18. Here the CDR3 DNA reads TGCGCCAGCCGAGCTAGCCTTTTCCGGGACTACCACAATGAGCAGTTCTTC. Its translation: CASRASLFRDYHNEQFF.

The chain links TRBV6-6 to TRBJ1-1, with TRBD1 matching over 10 bases. CDR3 length: 12 amino acids. V lost 4 bases, J lost 8 bases, and 1 base stayed unmatched. The V gene's germline CDR1 is MNHNY and CDR2 SVGAGI (reference sequence). The CDR3 protein is CASSWDRGEAFF. As DNA, the CDR3 is TGTGCCAGCAGTTGGGACAGGGGCGAAGCTTTCTTT.

V gene TRBV7-2 combines with J gene TRBJ2-7, with D tentatively TRBD1 or TRBD2 (7 bases each). The V and J ends lost 4 bases and 0 bases respectively, with 16 bases between them. The CDR3 has 16 residues. Germline V gives CDR1 SGHTA, CDR2 FQGNSA. The CDR3 loop reads CASSSQGGTPSYEQYF. In DNA form, the CDR3 reads TGTGCCAGCAGCTCCCAGGGGGGGACCCCCTCCTACGAGCAGTACTTC.

This clone showed up just once. This chain uses TRBV5-1 with TRBJ2-5; 15 positions match TRBD2. This CDR3 is built from 16 residues. Germline CDR1 reads SGHRS; CDR2 reads YFSETQ. J lost 4 bases, V lost 3 bases, and 4 bases had no gene match. The CDR3 DNA reads TGCGCCAGCAGCTCCGGGACTAGCGGGAGGAGAGAGACCCAGTACTTC. Its translation is CASSSGTSGRRETQYF.

The rearrangement uses TRBV29-1 and TRBJ1-4; 9 bases fit TRBD1. Per germline, CDR1 SQVTM and CDR2 ANQGSEA. The J segment lost 0 bases and the V segment lost 6 bases, leaving 8 bases of the junction unmatched. This CDR3 comprises 16 residues. The CDR3 bases are TGCAGCGTGGCCGGACAGGGGAAGACAACTAATGAAAAACTGTTTTTT. This codes for CSVAGQGKTTNEKLFF. The complete variable domain, with remaining parts taken from reference TRBV29-1 and TRBJ1-4, reads SAVISQKPSRDICQRGTSLTIQCQVDSQVTMMFWYRQQPGQSLTLIATANQGSEATYESGFVIDKFPISRPNLTFSTLTVSNMSPEDSSIYLCSVAGQGKTTNEKLFFGSGTQLSVL.

CDR3 residues: CASKGSGVGETQYF. Written as DNA, the CDR3 is TGTGCCAGTAAGGGGTCCGGGGTAGGAGAGACCCAGTACTTC. The chain couples TRBV19 to TRBJ2-5; D possibly matches TRBD1 or TRBD2 (5 bases each). V was cut by 7 bases and J by 4 bases, with 16 bases left in between. This CDR3 spans 14 amino acids. Germline V CDR1 and CDR2: LNHDA, SQIVND (reference sequence).

This chain connects TRBV7-2 to TRBJ1-3; possibly TRBD1 for D (6 bases). The V gene's germline CDR1 is SGHTA and CDR2 FQGNSA. Trimming removed 1 base at V and 0 bases at J, with 13 bases between. This CDR3 has 17 amino acids. The DNA of the CDR3 is TGTGCCAGCAGCTTAGGCCCCATAGGGGGCTCTGGAAACACCATATATTTT. This translates into CASSLGPIGGSGNTIYF.

This chain uses TRBV27 with TRBJ2-5, with 7 bases fitting TRBD2. The CDR3 has 15 amino acids. Germline trimming cut 10 bases from V and 0 bases from J; bases unmatched to any gene: 11. Germline CDR1 reads MNHEY; CDR2 reads SMNVEV (reference sequence). The CDR3 DNA reads TGTGCCACGGCCGCCGGACTAGTCCACCAAGAGACCCAGTACTTC. It translates to CATAAGLVHQETQYF.

The chain joins TRBV6-1 to TRBJ2-4; 9 positions match TRBD1. The V segment lost 1 base and the J segment 9 bases; nucleotides outside the gene matches: 4. CDR1 is MNHNS and CDR2 is SASEGT in the germline V gene. This CDR3 is 14 amino acids long. CDR3 in amino acids: CASSEDRGLGIQYF. The CDR3 nucleotides read TGTGCCAGCAGTGAAGACAGGGGGCTTGGCATTCAGTACTTC.

V gene TRBV4-1 combines with J gene TRBJ2-7; TRBD2 aligns across 11 bases. V lost 4 bases to trimming and J lost 2 bases; unmatched junction nucleotides: 4. The CDR3 sequence is 15 residues long. Per the germline V gene, CDR1 is MGHRA and CDR2 is YSYEKL. The CDR3 bases are TGCGCCAGCAGCCCCACTAGCGGGGGTACCTACGAGCAGTACTTC. Translated: CASSPTSGGTYEQYF.

The sample holds one count of this clone. The chain joins TRBV7-9 to TRBJ2-5, with 7 bases identical to TRBD2. The CDR3 sequence is 16 residues long. The junction had 14 bases not matched to a gene; V was cut back by 5 bases and J by 5 bases. Germline CDR1 and CDR2: SEHNR and FQNEAQ (reference sequence). Here the CDR3 reads CASSTGGSSYGETQYF. CDR3 DNA sequence: TGTGCCAGCAGCACGGGCGGGAGCTCCTATGGGGAGACCCAGTACTTC.

The rearrangement uses TRBV6-6 and TRBJ1-5; TRBD1 is a possible D gene (6 bases). Germline V lookup: CDR1 MNHNY, CDR2 SVGAGI (reference sequence). This CDR3 comprises 15 residues. Trimming cost V 0 bases and J 6 bases, with 12 bases left between them. CDR3 nucleotides: TGTGCCAGCAGTTACTCTCCAGGGGCGGGTCAGCCCCAGCATTTT. Translation: CASSYSPGAGQPQHF.

The chain has TRBV19 and TRBJ1-3; 7 nucleotides align to TRBD1. V lost 2 bases and J lost 7; bases outside the gene matches: 11. The CDR3 length is 16 residues. CDR1 and CDR2 (germline): LNHDA, SQIVND (reference sequence). In DNA, the CDR3 is TGTGCCAGTAGTATAAATCAGGGGGGACATCGCAACACCATATATTTT. Protein sequence: CASSINQGGHRNTIYF. The entire variable domain, with the rest obtained from reference TRBV19 and TRBJ1-3, is as follows: DGGITQSPKYLFRKEGQNVTLSCEQNLNHDAMYWYRQDPGQGLRLIYYSQIVNDFQKGDIAEGYSVSREKKESFPLTVTSAQKNPTAFYLCASSINQGGHRNTIYFGEGSWLTVV.

The chain has TRBV5-1 and TRBJ2-3, with 7 bases aligning to TRBD2. CDR1 SGHRS and CDR2 YFSETQ come from the germline V gene. Trimming at V came to 3 bases and at J to 2 bases, leaving 6 bases not matched to a gene. This CDR3 is built from 15 residues. CDR3 sequence reads: CASSSLAEFTDTQYF. CDR3 sequence (DNA): TGCGCCAGCAGCTCGCTAGCGGAGTTCACAGATACGCAGTATTTT.

J is TRBJ1-1 and V is TRBV7-9; 9 nucleotides agree with TRBD1. Per the germline V gene, CDR1 is SEHNR and CDR2 is FQNEAQ (reference sequence). The CDR3 loop spans 16 amino acids. V was pared by 4 bases and J by 1 base, with 7 bases of the junction left unmatched. CDR3 protein: CASSSRPGQGNTEAFF. The CDR3 bases are TGTGCCAGCAGCTCGCGGCCGGGACAGGGGAACACTGAAGCTTTCTTT.